The 30 T cell receptor beta chains below were found in one sample sequenced in a study of T cells after yellow fever vaccination. One entry per CDR3 protein results from TCRdb running MiXCR on the 5' RACE reads. Among about 74,000 distinct CDR3 sequences listed, approximately 6.5% were seen once. The sample consisted of CD8+ T cells sorted from PBMCs, taken more than 4 days after the first yellow fever vaccination. These receptors were collected from a man aged 18 to 29 who received the YFV17D yellow fever vaccine.

This clonotype came up a few times. The rearrangement uses TRBV29-1 and TRBJ2-7; TRBD1 matches at 7 bases. CDR1 is SQVTM and CDR2 is ANQGSEA in the germline V gene. CDR3 length equals 15 residues. V was clipped by 1 base and J by 1 base; unmatched bases: 7. CDR3 in DNA: TGCAGCGTTGAAGCTCCGACAGGGACGTCCTACGAGCAGTACTTC. This encodes CSVEAPTGTSYEQYF.

This clonotype was seen ten or more times. In nucleotides, the CDR3 is TGCGCCAGTCAGACTAGCGGCTCCTACGAGCAGTACTTC. Translated: CASQTSGSYEQYF. The V gene is TRBV10-2, the J gene TRBJ2-7; 9 nucleotides match TRBD2. The CDR3 is 13 residues long. V was clipped by 9 bases and J by 0 bases; unmatched bases: 3. Germline V gene lookup returns CDR1 WSHSY and CDR2 SAAADI.

The J gene is TRBJ2-7, the V gene TRBV7-8; TRBD1 matches at 11 bases. The CDR3 totals 16 residues. The germline CDR1 and CDR2 sequences are SGHVS and FQNEAQ. V lost 3 bases to trimming and J lost 6 bases; unmatched junction nucleotides: 10. This CDR3 is CASSLLTYGTGGEQYF. The CDR3 DNA sequence: TGTGCCAGCAGCTTGCTCACCTACGGGACAGGGGGCGAGCAGTACTTC.

The table lists this clonotype with many counts. The chain recombines TRBV5-1 with TRBJ2-4; D assignment may be TRBD1 or TRBD2 (6 bases each). Per the germline V gene, CDR1 is SGHRS and CDR2 is YFSETQ. V was trimmed by 4 bases and J by 7 bases, leaving 15 bases between them. The CDR3 is 14 amino acids. In nucleotides, the CDR3 is TGCGCCAGCAGCCTCGGTGGGGGGCCGAACATTCAGTACTTC. This encodes CASSLGGGPNIQYF.

The sample holds a few counts of this clonotype. The chain uses TRBV6-1 and TRBJ1-5; 9 bases line up with TRBD1. This CDR3 has 18 residues. Trimming at V came to 2 bases and at J to 4 bases, leaving 12 bases not matched to a gene. Germline CDR1 and CDR2: MNHNS and SASEGT. Here the CDR3 DNA reads TGTGCCAGCAGTGAAAGGGAACAGGGGGCGGATTCGAATCAGCCCCAGCATTTT. Translating it yields CASSEREQGADSNQPQHF.

This clonotype is medium-sized by share. The chain couples TRBV7-2 to TRBJ2-1; the D is unclear. The CDR3 has 15 residues. The germline CDR1 and CDR2 sequences are SGHTA and FQGNSA. V lost 1 base and J 2 bases, leaving 9 bases between the germline ends. Here the CDR3 reads CASSLDLSTYNEQFF. CDR3 bases: TGTGCCAGCAGCTTAGATCTTAGTACCTACAATGAGCAGTTCTTC. Supplemented by reference TRBV7-2 and TRBJ2-1, the full variable domain reads GAGVSQSPSNKVTEKGKDVELRCDPISGHTALYWYRQSLGQGLEFLIYFQGNSAPDKSGLPSDRFSAERTGGSVSTLTIQRTQQEDSAVYLCASSLDLSTYNEQFFGPGTRLTVL.

This clonotype was counted many times. The V call is TRBV11-2, the J call TRBJ1-2; D unclear. V was pared by 5 bases and J by 8 bases, with 15 bases between. CDR3 length: 13 amino acids. Germline assignment: CDR1 SGHAT and CDR2 FQNNGV. The CDR3 sequence is CASSPTDYRGYTF. DNA of the CDR3: TGTGCCAGCAGCCCGACGGATTATCGGGGCTACACCTTC.

This clonotype was counted many times. The V call is TRBV6-1, the J call TRBJ2-1; D is perhaps TRBD2 (6 bases). CDR1 MNHNS and CDR2 SASEGT come from the germline V gene. CDR3 length: 14 residues. V dropped 5 bases and J dropped 7 bases, with 15 bases sitting between them. CDR3 sequence (DNA): TGTGCCAGCAGTCGGGACTCCAAAGGGAATGAGCAGTTCTTC. Its protein product is CASSRDSKGNEQFF.

This clonotype was found a few times. V and J are TRBV6-2 or TRBV6-3 and TRBJ2-5; no clear D. V shed 3 bases and J shed 0 bases, with 8 bases lying between them. The CDR3 contains 14 residues. Per germline, CDR1 MNHEY and CDR2 SVGEGT. CDR3 amino acids: CASSYRADQETQYF. The CDR3 DNA reads as TGTGCCAGCAGTTATAGGGCGGACCAAGAGACCCAGTACTTC.

This clonotype has at least ten counts. CDR3 protein: CASSEYRGGVYNEQFF. The CDR3 DNA reads TGCGCCAGCAGCGAGTACCGGGGTGGGGTCTACAATGAGCAGTTCTTC. V and J are TRBV5-1 and TRBJ2-1; TRBD2 might be the D (5 bases). Trimming left V 4 bases short and J 3 bases short, with 17 bases between. Germline assignment: CDR1 SGHRS and CDR2 YFSETQ. The CDR3 length is 16 residues.

The chain carries TRBV6-6 and TRBJ1-1, with D hard to call. Germline CDR1 reads MNHNY; CDR2 reads SVGAGI (reference sequence). The CDR3 length is 13 residues. Deletions cut 6 bases from V and 0 bases from J, with 8 bases between. CDR3 sequence (DNA): TGTGCCAGCAGCTTCACGGTGAACACTGAAGCTTTCTTT. It encodes CASSFTVNTEAFF.

The rearrangement links TRBV5-1 to TRBJ1-1; 8 bases align to TRBD1. Germline loops: CDR1 SGHRS, CDR2 YFSETQ. The CDR3 covers 15 residues. V lost 6 bases to trimming and J lost 4 bases; unmatched junction nucleotides: 11. For the CDR3, the DNA is TGCGCCAGCATTCCAGGGGGCGCACGGGGCACTGAAGCTTTCTTT. It translates to CASIPGGARGTEAFF.

The chain links TRBV29-1 to TRBJ2-7; 7 bases align to TRBD1. Germline V gives CDR1 SQVTM, CDR2 ANQGSEA. V gave up 7 bases and J gave up 7 bases; unmatched junction bases: 7. CDR3 size: 11 residues. CDR3 coding DNA: TGCAGCGCAAGGACAGGTTGGGAGCAGTACGTC. It codes for CSARTGWEQYV.

This clonotype was recorded at least ten times. The rearrangement uses TRBV9 and TRBJ2-7, with TRBD2 identical over 7 bases. The CDR3 runs 14 residues. The germline V gene encodes CDR1 SGDLS and CDR2 YYNGEE. The V and J ends lost 3 bases and 7 bases, in that order; junction bases with no gene match: 10. The CDR3 DNA is TGTGCCAGCAGCGCGGGACTACCTCCTTGGGAGCAGTACTTC. It specifies CASSAGLPPWEQYF.

The rearrangement links TRBV20-1 to TRBJ1-2; no firm D call. The CDR3 spans 11 residues. CDR1 and CDR2 (germline): DFQATT, SNEGSKA (reference sequence). V was clipped by 0 bases and J by 1 base, with 0 bases between them. The CDR3 DNA reads as TGCAGTGCTAGAGATAACTATGGCTACACCTTC. It specifies CSARDNYGYTF.

Many counts were recorded for this clonotype. This chain links TRBV7-9 with TRBJ2-7; unclear D gene. The CDR3 loop spans 13 amino acids. V lost 5 bases to trimming and J lost 1 base, with 9 bases between them. Looked up from germline, CDR1 is SEHNR and CDR2 is FQNEAQ (reference sequence). CDR3 DNA sequence: TGTGCCAGCAGCCCCCGTTCATCCTACGAGCAGTACTTC. Its protein is CASSPRSSYEQYF.

This clonotype came up a few times. The rearrangement links TRBV11-2 to TRBJ2-7; a possible D gene is TRBD1 (6 bases). Germline V CDR1 and CDR2: SGHAT, FQNNGV. V dropped 3 bases and J dropped 4 bases, with 10 bases sitting between them. The length of the CDR3 is 13 residues. CDR3 DNA sequence: TGTGCCAGCAGCTTGGGCAGGGGTTACGAGCAGTACTTC. As protein: CASSLGRGYEQYF. Drawing the rest from reference TRBV11-2 and TRBJ2-7, the complete variable domain is EAGVAQSPRYKIIEKRQSVAFWCNPISGHATLYWYQQILGQGPKLLIQFQNNGVVDDSQLPKDRFSAERLKGVDSTLKIQPAKLEDSAVYLCASSLGRGYEQYFGPGTRLTVT.

This clonotype was recorded a few times. The chain uses TRBV11-2 and TRBJ2-7; perhaps TRBD2 as D (6 bases). This CDR3 spans 18 amino acids. Germline CDR1 reads SGHAT; CDR2 reads FQNNGV. V shed 3 bases and J shed 1 base, with 22 bases lying between them. The CDR3 nucleotides are TGTGCCAGCAGCTTTTCGGACGGCGGAGGGTTGTGGTCCTACGAGCAGTACGTC. It yields the protein CASSFSDGGGLWSYEQYV.

This clonotype was recorded a few times. CDR3 DNA sequence: TGCAGTGCCCCCGGGGACAGGGGGCTCACCGGGGAGCTGTTTTTT. Its protein product is CSAPGDRGLTGELFF. V gene TRBV20-1 combines with J gene TRBJ2-2, with TRBD1 identical over 12 bases. This CDR3 has 15 residues. V was clipped by 6 bases and J by 4 bases; unmatched bases: 6. Germline values: CDR1 DFQATT, CDR2 SNEGSKA (reference sequence).

This clonotype was seen repeatedly, ten times or more. The chain recombines TRBV7-9 with TRBJ1-1, with D perhaps matching TRBD1 (5 bases). Germline CDR1 SEHNR, CDR2 FQNEAQ (reference sequence). V lost 1 base to trimming and J lost 4 bases, with 13 bases between them. This CDR3 has 15 amino acids. The CDR3 sequence is CASSLDTGGFTEAFF. The CDR3 DNA is TGTGCCAGCAGCTTAGATACAGGAGGGTTCACTGAAGCTTTCTTT.

This clonotype has more than one count but fewer than ten. The V and J genes are TRBV7-9 and TRBJ1-2; a weak D match, TRBD1 (6 bases). This CDR3 region has 13 residues. Trimming took 7 bases from V and 7 from J, leaving 16 bases between them. Germline-derived CDR1 and CDR2 are SEHNR and FQNEAQ (reference sequence). The CDR3 sequence: CASKQQGFLGYTF. The CDR3 region has the DNA TGTGCCAGCAAACAACAGGGATTTCTTGGCTACACCTTC.

This chain joins TRBV7-9 and TRBJ1-1; D gene uncertain. Deletions cut 2 bases from V and 6 bases from J, with 10 bases between. Germline lookup yields CDR1 SEHNR and CDR2 FQNEAQ (reference sequence). This CDR3 is built from 13 residues. The CDR3 DNA reads TGTGCCAGCAGCTTACCCGGACGGGCTGAAGCTTTCTTT. This translates into CASSLPGRAEAFF.

CDR3 in DNA: TGCGCCAGCAGCTTGGCCCTCGGAATGAACACTGAAGCTTTCTTT. It specifies CASSLALGMNTEAFF. V usage is TRBV5-1 and J usage is TRBJ1-1; D call uncertain. The V gene's germline CDR1 is SGHRS and CDR2 YFSETQ. Between the trimmed V and J ends, which lost 0 bases and 0 bases, there was a span of 9 bases. The CDR3 covers 15 residues.

This clonotype was picked up many times. The rearrangement uses TRBV5-1 and TRBJ1-1; 8 bases agree with TRBD1. J was trimmed by 4 bases and V by 4 bases; bases with no gene match: 9. In germline, CDR1 is SGHRS, CDR2 YFSETQ. This CDR3 region has 15 residues. This chain's CDR3 is CASSTDRVAFTEAFF. CDR3 nucleotides: TGCGCCAGCAGCACGGACAGGGTGGCTTTCACTGAAGCTTTCTTT.

As concerns this clonotype: The junction and the germline gene differ at one end; a read error may be behind it. The V call is TRBV29-1, the J call TRBJ2-3; D is unresolved. Germline-derived CDR1 and CDR2 are SQVTM and ANQGSEA. The CDR3 consists of 17 residues. The CDR3: CSVEDGDNRISTDKQYF. The CDR3 region has the DNA TGCAGCGTTGAAGATGGCGACAACAGAATTAGCACAGATAAGCAGTATTTT.

This chain uses TRBV19 with TRBJ2-2; possibly TRBD2 for D (5 bases). In germline, CDR1 is LNHDA, CDR2 SQIVND (reference sequence). CDR3 length: 15 residues. The V and J ends lost 0 bases and 4 bases respectively, with 9 bases between them. CDR3 in DNA: TGTGCCAGTAGTATAGATGGACTCTTCACCGGGGAGCTGTTTTTT. This translates into CASSIDGLFTGELFF.

This clonotype has a handful of counts. This chain uses TRBV6-2 or TRBV6-3 with TRBJ2-1, with 7 positions matching TRBD2. CDR1 MNHEY and CDR2 SVGEGT come from the germline V gene. V was pared by 7 bases and J by 6 bases, with 3 bases of the junction left unmatched. CDR3 length: 12 amino acids. The CDR3: CASKGLRNEQFF. The CDR3 DNA reads TGTGCCAGCAAGGGACTACGCAATGAGCAGTTCTTC.

This clonotype was detected a few times. This chain joins TRBV2 and TRBJ1-6; D remains unclear. The CDR3 spans 14 residues. Germline lookup yields CDR1 SNHLY and CDR2 FYNNEI. The V end lost 1 base, the J end lost 9 bases, and 10 bases lay between the germline ends. CDR3 sequence: CASSEGNYLSPLHF. The DNA of the CDR3 is TGTGCCAGCAGTGAAGGCAATTACCTTTCACCCCTCCACTTT.

The genes are TRBV4-1 and TRBJ2-1, with no clear D. CDR3 length: 14 amino acids. Germline CDR1 is MGHRA and CDR2 is YSYEKL. V shed 5 bases and J shed 5 bases, with 13 bases lying between them. The CDR3 DNA is TGCGCCAGCAGCTCCTCCGCGATAAACAATGAGCAGTTCTTC. Translation gives CASSSSAINNEQFF.

V and J are TRBV3-1 and TRBJ2-6, with TRBD1 as a possible D gene (5 bases). Germline V gene lookup returns CDR1 LGHDT and CDR2 YNNKEL (reference sequence). The CDR3 has 15 amino acids. Trimming took off 4 bases at V and 1 base at J, with 8 bases between the two ends. Here the CDR3 reads CASSRGHSGANVLTF. In nucleotides, the CDR3 is TGTGCCAGCAGCCGCGGACATTCTGGGGCCAACGTCCTGACTTTC.